One and the same sample provided the 5 T cell receptor beta chains below, sequenced in a study of blood T cell repertoires in COVID-19. Libraries were prepared by immunoSEQ multiplex PCR; TCRdb keeps only in-frame clonotypes and omits some of them. The sample carries 99,000 or so clones, approximately 87% recorded once. The material sequenced was peripheral blood. These receptor sequences come from a man aged 45 to 65 with acute or convalescent COVID-19.

The J gene is TRBJ2-1, the V gene TRBV29-1; 8 positions match TRBD2. Trimming cost V 0 bases and J 1 base; bases outside gene matches: 11. The CDR3 has 18 amino acids. The germline CDR1 and CDR2 sequences are SQVTM and ANQGSEA. This CDR3 is CSVEDGRAFSESYNEQFF. The CDR3 nucleotides read TGCAGCGTTGAAGACGGGAGGGCCTTCAGTGAGTCCTACAATGAGCAGTTCTTC.

The chain joins TRBV5-1 to TRBJ1-4; 7 bases agree with TRBD1. The germline CDR1 and CDR2 sequences are SGHRS and YFSETQ. Losses at the gene ends were 5 bases for V and 6 bases for J; bases not matched to a gene: 7. CDR3 length: 14 amino acids. The DNA of the CDR3 is TGCGCCAGCAGGACAGGGACATCCGATGAAAAACTGTTTTTT. Protein: CASRTGTSDEKLFF. The variable domain in full, with the rest retrieved from reference TRBV5-1 and TRBJ1-4, is KAGVTQTPRYLIKTRGQQVTLSCSPISGHRSVSWYQQTPGQGLQFLFEYFSETQRNKGNFPGRFSGRQFSNSRSEMNVSTLELGDSALYLCASRTGTSDEKLFFGSGTQLSVL.

V is TRBV11-2 and J is TRBJ2-1; 9 bases align to TRBD1. V lost 5 bases and J lost 9; bases outside the gene matches: 8. Per the germline V gene, CDR1 is SGHAT and CDR2 is FQNNGV. This CDR3 has 14 residues. The CDR3 reads CASSPRDRVIEQFF. DNA for the CDR3: TGTGCCAGCAGCCCGCGGGACAGGGTGATTGAGCAGTTCTTC. The variable domain in full, completed from reference TRBV11-2 and TRBJ2-1, reads EAGVAQSPRYKIIEKRQSVAFWCNPISGHATLYWYQQILGQGPKLLIQFQNNGVVDDSQLPKDRFSAERLKGVDSTLKIQPAKLEDSAVYLCASSPRDRVIEQFFGPGTRLTVL.

This CDR3 is CASSQSGTNYGYTF. DNA of the CDR3: TGTGCCAGCAGCCAATCGGGGACTAACTATGGCTACACCTTC. V gene TRBV3-1 (or the pseudogene TRBV3-2) combines with J gene TRBJ1-2; D remains unclear. This CDR3 spans 14 amino acids. The V end lost 2 bases, the J end lost 0 bases, and 7 bases lay between the germline ends. Germline V gene sequence: CDR1 LGHDT, CDR2 YNNKEL (reference sequence).

The rearrangement links TRBV27 to TRBJ2-2, with 12 bases fitting TRBD2. V trimming: 2 bases; J trimming: 3 bases; junction bases outside the gene matches: 1. Germline CDR1 and CDR2: MNHEY and SMNVEV (reference sequence). CDR3 length equals 16 residues. The CDR3 here is CASSLGLAGYTGELFF. The CDR3 DNA follows: TGTGCCAGCAGTTTAGGACTAGCGGGGTACACCGGGGAGCTGTTTTTT.